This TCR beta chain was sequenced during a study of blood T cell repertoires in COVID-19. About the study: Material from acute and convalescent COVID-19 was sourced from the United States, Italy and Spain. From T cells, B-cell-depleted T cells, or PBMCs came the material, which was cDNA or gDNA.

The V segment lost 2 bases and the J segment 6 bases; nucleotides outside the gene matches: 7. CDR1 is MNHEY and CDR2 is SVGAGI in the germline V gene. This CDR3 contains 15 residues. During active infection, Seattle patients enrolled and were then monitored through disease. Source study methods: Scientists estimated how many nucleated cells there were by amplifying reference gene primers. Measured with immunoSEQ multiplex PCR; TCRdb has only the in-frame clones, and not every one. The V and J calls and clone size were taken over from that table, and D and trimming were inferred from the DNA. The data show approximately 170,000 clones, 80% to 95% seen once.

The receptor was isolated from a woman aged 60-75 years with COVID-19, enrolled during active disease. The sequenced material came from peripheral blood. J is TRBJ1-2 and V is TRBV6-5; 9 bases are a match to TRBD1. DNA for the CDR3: TGTGCCAGCAGTTACGGGACAGGGTTCCAAGATGGCTACACCTTC. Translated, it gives CASSYGTGFQDGYTF.